The 11 T cell receptor beta chains listed next were all sequenced from one sample in a study of regulatory T cells in long-lasting Graves disease. Sample time point: newly diagnosed GD, antithyroid drugs for less than 3 months. The authors made the TCR library using RNA they extracted from PBMCs. Through Arm-PCR of CDR3 regions and iRepertoire HTBI primers, TCR beta libraries were built. TCRdb independently ran MiXCR on the multiplex PCR reads; one entry per CDR3 protein. The sample consists of more than 350,000 distinct CDR3 sequences, under 15% of them appearing once. In addition, the sample was reused for a study of T cells in Graves' hyperthyroidism and ophthalmopathy.

The material was peripheral blood mononuclear cells (PBMCs), obtained at new diagnosis, from a patient treated with antithyroid drugs. Receptors originate from a woman aged 25 to 39 with Graves disease.

This clonotype appeared once. A clone one base away is much larger, so this may be a read error. The J gene is TRBJ1-2, the V gene TRBV7-2; maybe TRBD1 (6 bases). V gave up 6 bases and J gave up 2 bases, with 16 bases separating them. Germline V gene sequence: CDR1 SGHTA, CDR2 FQGNSA. The CDR3 has 15 residues. CDR3 sequence (DNA): TGTGCCAGCAGGGGTGGTCGGGGGGCAAACTATGGCTACACCTTC. This sequence encodes CASRGGRGANYGYTF.

Comments on this clonotype: A much larger clone differs by one base, so this may be a read error. The chain has TRBV12-3 or TRBV12-4 and TRBJ1-4, with 12 bases fitting TRBD1. This CDR3 region has 15 residues. CDR3 protein: CTSSFGTGGGEKLFF. The CDR3 DNA reads TGTACCAGCAGTTTTGGGACAGGGGGCGGTGAAAAACTGTTTTTT.

This clonotype was detected ten times or more. The V call is TRBV5-1, the J call TRBJ2-6; TRBD1 aligns across 8 bases. The CDR3 is made up of 19 amino acids. Looked up from germline, CDR1 is SGHRS and CDR2 is YFSETQ. The junction had 10 bases not matched to a gene; V was cut back by 1 base and J by 1 base. The CDR3 spells CASSLPTRGQESGANVLTF. In nucleotides, the CDR3 is TGCGCCAGCAGCTTGCCGACCAGGGGGCAGGAGTCTGGGGCCAACGTCCTGACTTTC.

The V call is TRBV18, the J call TRBJ1-4, with TRBD1 as a possible D gene (6 bases). V dropped 3 bases and J dropped 4 bases, with 9 bases sitting between them. CDR1 KGHSH and CDR2 LQKENI come from the germline V gene. The CDR3 loop spans 14 amino acids. Here the CDR3 DNA reads TGTGCCAGCTCACCCGGACAGTTTAATGAAAAACTGTTTTTT. This codes for CASSPGQFNEKLFF.

This clonotype came up many times. The CDR3 nucleotides read TGTGCCAGCAGCCAAAGGTGGGGACTAGCGGGAGCCCACTCCTACGAGCAGTACTTC. Protein: CASSQRWGLAGAHSYEQYF. This chain connects TRBV11-3 to TRBJ2-7; TRBD2 matches at 14 bases. The CDR3 is 19 amino acids. Germline V CDR1 and CDR2: SGHNT, YENEEA. Unmatched junction bases numbered 12, after V lost 5 bases and J lost 0 bases.

This clonotype was seen repeatedly, ten times or more. The chain has TRBV6-9 and TRBJ1-3; 9 nucleotides agree with TRBD1. Germline trimming cut 4 bases from V and 2 bases from J; bases unmatched to any gene: 6. The CDR3 length is 16 residues. The germline CDR1 and CDR2 sequences are MNHGY and SVAAGI. This CDR3 reads CASSFGTGSTGNTIYF. The DNA of the CDR3 is TGTGCCAGCAGTTTCGGGACAGGGTCGACTGGAAACACCATATATTTT.

This clonotype showed up many times. This chain uses TRBV3-1 with TRBJ2-1; no clear D. Germline CDR1 reads LGHDT; CDR2 reads YNNKEL (reference sequence). The CDR3 runs to 13 residues. V shed 4 bases and J shed 13 bases, with 17 bases lying between them. The CDR3 sequence: CASSPPPGWQQFF. CDR3 bases: TGTGCCAGCAGCCCCCCCCCCGGGTGGCAACAGTTCTTC.

This clonotype was recorded many times. This chain uses TRBV7-3 with TRBJ1-1; D not certain. The CDR3 is 13 amino acids. CDR1 is SGHTA, CDR2 FQGTGA, per germline. The V and J ends lost 2 bases and 1 base respectively, with 5 bases between them. CDR3: CASSLARNTEAFF. CDR3 nucleotide sequence: TGTGCCAGCAGCTTAGCGCGGAACACTGAAGCTTTCTTT.

The chain combines TRBV6-1 with TRBJ2-7, with 10 bases that match TRBD2. Germline assignment: CDR1 MNHNS and CDR2 SASEGT. The V segment lost 8 bases and the J segment 2 bases; nucleotides outside the gene matches: 15. The CDR3 length is 17 residues. CDR3 sequence reads: CASARGWGTSETYEQYF. The CDR3 nucleotides are TGTGCCAGCGCCCGGGGGTGGGGGACTAGCGAAACCTACGAGCAGTACTTC.

CDR3 loop: CASSHEGGGRMNTEAFF. DNA of the CDR3: TGTGCCAGCAGTCACGAGGGCGGGGGGCGAATGAACACTGAAGCTTTCTTT. This chain uses TRBV12-3 or TRBV12-4 with TRBJ1-1; weak D call: TRBD1 (6 bases). Trimming took 5 bases from V and 0 from J, leaving 19 bases between them. CDR3 length equals 17 residues.

The J gene is TRBJ2-2, the V gene TRBV15; TRBD2 aligns across 12 bases. The V gene's germline CDR1 is LNHNV and CDR2 YYDKDF (reference sequence). There are 15 residues in the CDR3. The junction had 5 bases not matched to a gene; V was cut back by 7 bases and J by 5 bases. This CDR3 is CATTTGTSGTGELFF. CDR3 sequence (DNA): TGTGCCACCACAACCGGGACTAGCGGGACCGGGGAGCTGTTTTTT.